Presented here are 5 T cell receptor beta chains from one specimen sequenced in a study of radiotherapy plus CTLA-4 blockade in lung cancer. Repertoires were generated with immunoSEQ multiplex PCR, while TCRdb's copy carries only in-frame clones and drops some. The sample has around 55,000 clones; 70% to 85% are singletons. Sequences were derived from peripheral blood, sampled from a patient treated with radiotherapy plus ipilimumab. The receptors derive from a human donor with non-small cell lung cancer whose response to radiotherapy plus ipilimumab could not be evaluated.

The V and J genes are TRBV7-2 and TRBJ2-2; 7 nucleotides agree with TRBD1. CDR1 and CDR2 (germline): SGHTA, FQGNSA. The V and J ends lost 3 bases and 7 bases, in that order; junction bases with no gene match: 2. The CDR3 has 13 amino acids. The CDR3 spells CASSFQGDGELFF. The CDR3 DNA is TGTGCCAGCAGCTTCCAGGGGGACGGGGAGCTGTTTTTT.

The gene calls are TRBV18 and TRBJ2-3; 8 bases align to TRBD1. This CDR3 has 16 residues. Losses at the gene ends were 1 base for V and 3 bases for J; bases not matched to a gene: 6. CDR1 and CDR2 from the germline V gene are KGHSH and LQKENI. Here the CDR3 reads CASSPLGQGVTDTQYF. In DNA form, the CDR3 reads TGTGCCAGCTCACCACTCGGACAGGGTGTTACAGATACGCAGTATTTT.

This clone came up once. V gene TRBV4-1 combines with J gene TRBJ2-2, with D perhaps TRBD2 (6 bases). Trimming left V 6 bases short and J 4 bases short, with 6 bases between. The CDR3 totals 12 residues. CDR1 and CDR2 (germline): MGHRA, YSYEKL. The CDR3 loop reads CASRGGTGELFF. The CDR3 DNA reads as TGCGCCAGCAGGGGAGGCACCGGGGAGCTGTTTTTT.

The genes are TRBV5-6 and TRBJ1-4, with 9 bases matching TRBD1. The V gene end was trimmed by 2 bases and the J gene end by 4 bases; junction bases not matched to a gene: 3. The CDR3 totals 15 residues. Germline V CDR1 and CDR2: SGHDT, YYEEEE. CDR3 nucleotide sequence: TGTGCCAGCAGCTTCTGGGACAGGGATAATGAAAAACTGTTTTTT. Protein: CASSFWDRDNEKLFF.

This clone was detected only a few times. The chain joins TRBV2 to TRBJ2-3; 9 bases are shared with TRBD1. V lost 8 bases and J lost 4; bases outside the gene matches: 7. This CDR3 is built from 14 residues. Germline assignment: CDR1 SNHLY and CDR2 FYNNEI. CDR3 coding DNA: TGTGCCAGCGGGGGACAGGGTAGGTCAGATACGCAGTATTTT. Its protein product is CASGGQGRSDTQYF.